These 31 T cell receptor beta chains were sequenced from one sample in a study of identical twins. TCRdb reprocessed the 5' RACE reads with MiXCR, giving one entry per CDR3 protein. The profile shows 550,000 to 800,000 distinct CDR3 sequences, 7.1% of them singletons. These data were likewise used in another study, on yellow fever vaccine responses in identical twins.

The sequenced sample was PBMCs. The receptors here all came from a woman under 30 in good health.

This sequence joins TRBV5-1 and TRBJ2-5; weak D call: TRBD1 (5 bases). Germline CDR1 reads SGHRS; CDR2 reads YFSETQ. This CDR3 is built from 10 residues. Trimming took off 6 bases at V and 5 bases at J, with 5 bases between the two ends. The CDR3 protein is CASKGETQYF. The CDR3 coding sequence is TGCGCCAGCAAGGGGGAGACCCAGTACTTC.

The table lists this clonotype with many counts. The chain recombines TRBV7-9 with TRBJ1-4; D gene uncertain. V was cut by 0 bases and J by 8 bases, with 13 bases left in between. Germline CDR1 SEHNR, CDR2 FQNEAQ (reference sequence). The CDR3 runs 15 residues. The CDR3 DNA reads as TGTGCCAGCAGCTTAGCTTCCCGGGGAGGAGAAAAACTGTTTTTT. Amino acids: CASSLASRGGEKLFF.

This clonotype was seen ten or more times. V is TRBV20-1 and J is TRBJ1-2; weak D call: TRBD1 (5 bases). V lost 6 bases to trimming and J lost 7 bases, with 24 bases between them. CDR1 and CDR2 (germline): DFQATT, SNEGSKA (reference sequence). The CDR3 extends over 15 amino acids. The CDR3 reads CSARLPDTPAGGYTF. The DNA of the CDR3 is TGCAGTGCCAGACTACCGGACACCCCTGCGGGTGGCTACACCTTC.

This clonotype was observed at least ten times. This chain uses TRBV11-2 with TRBJ2-7, with D perhaps matching TRBD1 or TRBD2 (6 bases each). CDR3 length: 13 residues. V shed 2 bases and J shed 4 bases, with 9 bases lying between them. The V gene's germline CDR1 is SGHAT and CDR2 FQNNGV. The CDR3 protein is CASSLTGRYEQYF. In DNA form, the CDR3 reads TGTGCCAGCAGCTTAACAGGGAGGTACGAGCAGTACTTC.

This clonotype was counted between two and nine times. V gene TRBV15 combines with J gene TRBJ2-5; 8 bases fit TRBD2. The junction had 12 bases not matched to a gene; V was cut back by 5 bases and J by 4 bases. This CDR3 spans 16 amino acids. Germline assignment: CDR1 LNHNV and CDR2 YYDKDF (reference sequence). CDR3 nucleotide sequence: TGTGCCACCAGCCCCTCCCGGGCGGGAGGAGGAGAGACCCAGTACTTC. Residues: CATSPSRAGGGETQYF.

This clonotype has only a few counts. The genes are TRBV5-1 and TRBJ2-1; unclear D gene. CDR3 length: 15 amino acids. V was shortened by 4 bases and J by 0 bases, with 11 bases between the two germline ends. Germline V lookup: CDR1 SGHRS, CDR2 YFSETQ. The CDR3 DNA sequence: TGCGCCAGCAGCCCCGGACGGATCTCCTACAATGAGCAGTTCTTC. It specifies CASSPGRISYNEQFF.

This clonotype was observed at least ten times. This chain links TRBV6-1 with TRBJ1-1; a possible D gene is TRBD1 (5 bases). V was shortened by 6 bases and J by 1 base, with 15 bases between the two germline ends. Germline assignment: CDR1 MNHNS and CDR2 SASEGT. This CDR3 is built from 15 residues. DNA of the CDR3: TGTGCCAGCAGAGCCAAAGGAGACAGGAACACTGAAGCTTTCTTT. The encoded protein is CASRAKGDRNTEAFF.

V is TRBV24-1 and J is TRBJ2-3; 8 nucleotides match TRBD1. The CDR3 extends over 18 amino acids. Germline CDR1 KGHDR, CDR2 SFDVKD. V shed 1 base and J 4 bases; nucleotides not matched to a gene: 12. The DNA for the CDR3 is TGTGCCACCAGTGATTTCGGTTTGCGAACAGGGGGACCAGATACGCAGTATTTT. Encoded protein: CATSDFGLRTGGPDTQYF.

The rearrangement links TRBV9 to TRBJ1-1; no clear D gene. Trimming took 0 bases from V and 4 from J, leaving 10 bases between them. Per germline, CDR1 SGDLS and CDR2 YYNGEE. There are 14 residues in the CDR3. The CDR3 nucleotides read TGTGCCAGCAGCGTAGATATGGGCTCCACTGAAGCTTTCTTT. This sequence encodes CASSVDMGSTEAFF.

This clonotype was observed many times. The chain couples TRBV5-1 to TRBJ2-3; unclear D gene. This CDR3 is built from 16 residues. V was shortened by 0 bases and J by 2 bases, with 13 bases between the two germline ends. CDR1 and CDR2 (germline): SGHRS, YFSETQ. In DNA form, the CDR3 reads TGCGCCAGCAGCTTGGCTTGGGCCTCTAACACAGATACGCAGTATTTT. This translates into CASSLAWASNTDTQYF.

Ten or more counts support this clonotype. This chain uses TRBV16 with TRBJ1-6; D is uncertain. Looked up from germline, CDR1 is KGHSY and CDR2 is FQNENV. V dropped 4 bases and J dropped 0 bases, with 10 bases sitting between them. The CDR3 consists of 16 residues. The CDR3 DNA reads TGTGCCAGCAGCCGGCAAGTCCCCTCCTATAATTCACCCCTCCACTTT. It is translated as CASSRQVPSYNSPLHF.

This clonotype occurred many times. V usage is TRBV20-1 and J usage is TRBJ2-5; no firm D call. In germline, CDR1 is DFQATT, CDR2 SNEGSKA (reference sequence). Trimming removed 2 bases from V and 5 bases from J, with 9 bases in between. The CDR3 runs to 12 residues. DNA of the CDR3: TGCAGTGCTAGAACCCACGGTGAGACCCAGTACTTC. Its translation: CSARTHGETQYF.

This clonotype was recorded a few times. The J gene is TRBJ2-3, the V gene TRBV5-1; D may match TRBD1 or TRBD2 (5 bases each). The CDR3 sequence is 15 residues long. The germline CDR1 and CDR2 sequences are SGHRS and YFSETQ. V was shortened by 0 bases and J by 6 bases, with 14 bases between the two germline ends. CDR3 amino acids: CASSLEQGRQDTQYF. The CDR3 DNA reads TGCGCCAGCAGCTTGGAGCAGGGACGACAGGATACGCAGTATTTT.

In its sample, this clonotype was seen a few times. This chain uses TRBV5-1 with TRBJ1-3; no clear D. Deletions cut 4 bases from V and 0 bases from J, with 14 bases between. Germline CDR1 and CDR2: SGHRS and YFSETQ. The CDR3 consists of 16 residues. The CDR3 reads CASSPDGLLSGNTIYF. DNA for the CDR3: TGCGCCAGCAGCCCGGACGGCCTCCTCTCTGGAAACACCATATATTTT.

This clonotype was seen more than once but under ten times. V usage is TRBV28 and J usage is TRBJ1-2; D is unresolved. Deletions cut 4 bases from V and 0 bases from J, with 15 bases between. CDR1 and CDR2 (germline): MDHEN, SYDVKM. The CDR3 contains 16 residues. CDR3 bases: TGTGCCAGCAGTTCACCAAGCCGGGCAGCTAACTATGGCTACACCTTC. Translation: CASSSPSRAANYGYTF.

This clonotype was detected ten times or more. The CDR3 coding sequence is TGTGCCAGCAGTTTAGCGAGGGGGTTGACAGATACGCAGTATTTT. Protein: CASSLARGLTDTQYF. This rearrangement joins TRBV12-3 or TRBV12-4 to TRBJ2-3; D might be TRBD1 (6 bases). V lost 0 bases and J lost 3, with 10 bases in between. The CDR3 sequence is 15 residues long.

This sequence joins TRBV12-3 or TRBV12-4 and TRBJ1-1; D not resolved. The CDR3 is 15 residues long. Trimming stripped 5 bases from V and 3 bases from J, with 16 bases between. The CDR3 region has the DNA TGTGCCAGCAGTCCTCGACACGACGGGGACACTGAAGCTTTCTTT. Translated: CASSPRHDGDTEAFF.

The rearrangement uses TRBV12-3 or TRBV12-4 and TRBJ1-2; TRBD1 might be the D (5 bases). The length of the CDR3 is 13 residues. The V gene lost 0 bases and the J gene lost 4 bases, with 6 bases spanning the gap. The DNA for the CDR3 is TGTGCCAGCAGTTTAGCGGACACCTATGGCTACACCTTC. Amino acid sequence: CASSLADTYGYTF.

The chain joins TRBV28 to TRBJ2-7, with 11 bases that match TRBD2. The CDR3 has 16 residues. Trimming at V came to 2 bases and at J to 2 bases, leaving 5 bases not matched to a gene. The germline gives CDR1 MDHEN, CDR2 SYDVKM. CDR3 sequence reads: CASSLVTSGVTYEQYF. The CDR3, as DNA: TGTGCCAGCAGTTTAGTGACTAGCGGGGTTACCTACGAGCAGTACTTC.

This clonotype was seen only a few times. The genes are TRBV28 and TRBJ1-2; 8 bases are a match to TRBD1. Germline V gene lookup returns CDR1 MDHEN and CDR2 SYDVKM. Trimming removed 8 bases from V and 0 bases from J; junction bases left unmatched: 5. The CDR3 length is 14 residues. The CDR3 sequence is CASVTGGANYGYTF. Here the CDR3 DNA reads TGTGCCAGCGTAACAGGGGGGGCTAACTATGGCTACACCTTC.

This clonotype has only a few counts. The chain combines TRBV28 with TRBJ2-7, with TRBD2 as a possible D gene (5 bases). The germline V gene encodes CDR1 MDHEN and CDR2 SYDVKM. V gave up 2 bases and J gave up 0 bases, with 14 bases separating them. The CDR3 is made up of 16 amino acids. This chain's CDR3 is CASSLISGLSSYEQYF. The CDR3 nucleotides read TGTGCCAGCAGTTTAATTTCAGGACTCAGCTCCTACGAGCAGTACTTC. The full variable domain, in which reference TRBV28 and TRBJ2-7 provide the parts outside the CDR3, is DVKVTQSSRYLVKRTGEKVFLECVQDMDHENMFWYRQDPGLGLRLIYFSYDVKMKEKGDIPEGYSVSREKKERFSLILESASTNQTSMYLCASSLISGLSSYEQYFGPGTRLTVT.

The rearrangement links TRBV28 to TRBJ2-7; the D gene is possibly TRBD2 (5 bases). The germline V gene has CDR1 MDHEN and CDR2 SYDVKM. Trimming stripped 8 bases from V and 3 bases from J, with 14 bases between. This CDR3 comprises 13 residues. For the CDR3, the DNA is TGTGCCAGCGCCCGTCGGGGTTACTACGAGCAGTACTTC. Translated, it gives CASARRGYYEQYF.

This clonotype was found many times. The genes are TRBV11-2 and TRBJ2-4; the D call may be TRBD1 or TRBD2 (6 bases each). The CDR3 runs 16 residues. CDR1 SGHAT and CDR2 FQNNGV come from the germline V gene. V was trimmed by 1 base and J by 4 bases, leaving 14 bases between them. Here the CDR3 DNA reads TGTGCCAGCAGCTTAGGGGAGGACAGAACTAAAAACATTCAGTACTTC. Protein sequence: CASSLGEDRTKNIQYF.

This clonotype has only a few counts. The chain uses TRBV5-1 and TRBJ2-7; D is tentatively TRBD1 or TRBD2 (6 bases each). Germline V CDR1 and CDR2: SGHRS, YFSETQ. V gave up 0 bases and J gave up 4 bases, with 17 bases separating them. The CDR3 covers 16 residues. For the CDR3, the DNA is TGCGCCAGCAGCTTGGGGGTCGCCGGGGGCCGTTACGAGCAGTACGTC. It specifies CASSLGVAGGRYEQYV.

This clonotype appeared many times. The chain couples TRBV28 to TRBJ2-2; the match to TRBD1 covers 7 bases. In germline, CDR1 is MDHEN, CDR2 SYDVKM. Unmatched junction bases numbered 4, after V lost 2 bases and J lost 4 bases. CDR3 length equals 15 residues. The CDR3 nucleotides are TGTGCCAGCAGTTTAGGGGGACAGACCACCGGGGAGCTGTTTTTT. Its protein is CASSLGGQTTGELFF.

The CDR3 sequence is CASSVELAGAGELFF. The CDR3 nucleotides are TGTGCCAGCAGCGTAGAACTAGCGGGGGCCGGGGAGCTGTTTTTT. The rearrangement links TRBV9 to TRBJ2-2, with 11 bases fitting TRBD2. CDR1 and CDR2 (germline): SGDLS, YYNGEE. J gave up 6 bases and V 0 bases, and 1 base lay outside the gene matches. The CDR3 spans 15 residues.

This clonotype has just a few counts. The chain couples TRBV5-1 to TRBJ2-1; 13 bases map to TRBD2. The CDR3 length is 16 residues. Trimming cost V 4 bases and J 5 bases; bases outside gene matches: 6. Germline V CDR1 and CDR2: SGHRS, YFSETQ. CDR3 sequence reads: CASSAGTSGTHNEQFF. CDR3 nucleotide sequence: TGCGCCAGCAGCGCTGGGACTAGCGGGACCCACAATGAGCAGTTCTTC. The variable domain in full, completed from reference TRBV5-1 and TRBJ2-1, reads KAGVTQTPRYLIKTRGQQVTLSCSPISGHRSVSWYQQTPGQGLQFLFEYFSETQRNKGNFPGRFSGRQFSNSRSEMNVSTLELGDSALYLCASSAGTSGTHNEQFFGPGTRLTVL.

This clonotype was counted ten times or more. In DNA, the CDR3 is TGTGCCACCTCGACAGGGCCCCCCTACGAGCAGTACTTC. Amino acid sequence: CATSTGPPYEQYF. V is TRBV27 and J is TRBJ2-7; 7 bases are shared with TRBD1. CDR1 and CDR2 (germline): MNHEY, SMNVEV (reference sequence). The CDR3 has 13 residues. V shed 10 bases, J shed 2 bases, and the junction held 8 bases outside the gene matches.

The sample holds many counts of this clonotype. The chain recombines TRBV4-1 with TRBJ2-5; 7 bases fit TRBD1. There are 14 residues in the CDR3. Germline V gives CDR1 MGHRA, CDR2 YSYEKL. J gave up 4 bases and V 1 base, and 3 bases lay outside the gene matches. The CDR3 loop is CASSQATGSETQYF. The CDR3 region has the DNA TGCGCCAGCAGCCAAGCGACAGGGTCAGAGACCCAGTACTTC.

The genes are TRBV9 and TRBJ2-3; 8 bases agree with TRBD2. Per the germline V gene, CDR1 is SGDLS and CDR2 is YYNGEE. This CDR3 comprises 16 residues. V was clipped by 3 bases and J by 3 bases; unmatched bases: 9. CDR3 loop: CASSASGGGFTDTQYF. CDR3 nucleotide sequence: TGTGCCAGCAGCGCCTCCGGGGGGGGCTTTACAGATACGCAGTATTTT. Drawing the rest from reference TRBV9 and TRBJ2-3, the complete variable domain is DSGVTQTPKHLITATGQRVTLRCSPRSGDLSVYWYQQSLDQGLQFLIQYYNGEERAKGNILERFSAQQFPDLHSELNLSSLELGDSALYFCASSASGGGFTDTQYFGPGTRLTVL.

The rearrangement uses TRBV6-1 and TRBJ1-3, with D uncertain. This CDR3 contains 16 residues. Per germline, CDR1 MNHNS and CDR2 SASEGT. Trimming took 7 bases from V and 0 from J, leaving 16 bases between them. The CDR3 is CASTPAAFSSGNTIYF. The CDR3 DNA sequence: TGTGCCAGCACTCCCGCCGCGTTTTCCTCTGGAAACACCATATATTTT.